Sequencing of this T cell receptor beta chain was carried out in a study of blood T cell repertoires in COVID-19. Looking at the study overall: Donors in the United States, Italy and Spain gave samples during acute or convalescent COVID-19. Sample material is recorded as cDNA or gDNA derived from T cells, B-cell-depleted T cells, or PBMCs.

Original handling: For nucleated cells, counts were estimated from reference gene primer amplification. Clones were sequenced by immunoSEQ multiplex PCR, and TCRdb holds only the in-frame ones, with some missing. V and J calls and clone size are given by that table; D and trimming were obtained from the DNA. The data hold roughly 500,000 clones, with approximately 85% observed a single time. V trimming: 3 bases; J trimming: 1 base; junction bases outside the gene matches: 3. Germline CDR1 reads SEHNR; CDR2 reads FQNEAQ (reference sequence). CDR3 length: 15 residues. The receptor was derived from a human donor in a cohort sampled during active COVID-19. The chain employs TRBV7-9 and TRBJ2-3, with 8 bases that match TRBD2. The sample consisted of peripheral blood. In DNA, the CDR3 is TGTGCCAGCAGCTTCACTAGCGGACGCACAGATACGCAGTATTTT. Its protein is CASSFTSGRTDTQYF. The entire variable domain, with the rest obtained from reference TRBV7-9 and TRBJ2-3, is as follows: DTGVSQNPRHKITKRGQNVTFRCDPISEHNRLYWYRQTLGQGPEFLTYFQNEAQLEKSRLLSDRFSAERPKGSFSTLEIQRTEQGDSAMYLCASSFTSGRTDTQYFGPGTRLTVL.